This section outlines one T cell receptor (beta chain) sequence together with its context. Participant ages covered about 18 to 90 years across 25 or so US areas. The sample belongs to a study of blood T cell repertoires in COVID-19. Study overall: Sources were T cells, B-cell-depleted T cells, or PBMCs; the material itself was cDNA or gDNA.

With 6 bases removed from V and 6 bases from J, the gap between germline ends came to 18 bases. Germline lookup yields CDR1 MNHEY and CDR2 SVGAGI. The CDR3 loop spans 15 amino acids. The assay was immunoSEQ multiplex PCR, and TCRdb's table has in-frame clones only and misses some. There are 200,000 to 300,000 clones in the sample; around 89% occur only once, and roughly 2.4% lies in the top ten. This rearrangement joins TRBV6-5 to TRBJ1-5; D might be TRBD1 (6 bases). Sequenced sample: PBMCs or T cells enriched from blood (not recorded which). This sequence was found in a middle-aged woman with acute COVID-19. This CDR3 reads CASREDSGESQPQHF. In DNA form, the CDR3 reads TGTGCCAGCAGGGAGGACAGTGGGGAAAGTCAGCCCCAGCATTTT.